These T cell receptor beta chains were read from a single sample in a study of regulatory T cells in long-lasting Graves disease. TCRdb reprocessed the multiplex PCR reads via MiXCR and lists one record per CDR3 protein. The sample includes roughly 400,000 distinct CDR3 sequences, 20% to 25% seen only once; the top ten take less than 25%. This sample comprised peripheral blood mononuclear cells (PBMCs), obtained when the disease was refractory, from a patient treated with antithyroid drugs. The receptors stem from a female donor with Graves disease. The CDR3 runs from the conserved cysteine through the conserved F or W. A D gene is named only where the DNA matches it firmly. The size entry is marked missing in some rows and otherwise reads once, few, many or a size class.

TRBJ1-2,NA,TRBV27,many,CASSLAAGDGYTF,TGTGCCAGCAGTCTCGCAGCAGGGGACGGCTACACCTTC
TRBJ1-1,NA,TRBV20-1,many,CSARDRTVGMNTEAFF,TGCAGTGCTAGAGATCGCACGGTGGGGATGAACACTGAAGCTTTCTTT
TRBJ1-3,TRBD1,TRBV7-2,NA,CASSSGDRGSGNTIYF,TGTGCCAGCAGCTCCGGGGACAGGGGCTCTGGAAACACCATATATTTT
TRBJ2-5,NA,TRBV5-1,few,CASSLGVYRAQETQYF,TGCGCCAGCAGCTTGGGAGTGTACAGGGCTCAAGAGACCCAGTACTTC
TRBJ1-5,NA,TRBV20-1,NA,CSARDHDSLSNQPQHF,TGCAGTGCTAGAGACCACGACAGTTTGAGCAATCAGCCCCAGCATTTT
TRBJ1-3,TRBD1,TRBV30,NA,CAWTGTGAGNTIYF,TGTGCCTGGACCGGGACAGGGGCTGGAAACACCATATATTTT
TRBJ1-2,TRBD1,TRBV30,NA,CAWSVPGDRTNYGYTF,TGTGCCTGGAGTGTCCCCGGGGACAGAACTAACTATGGCTACACCTTC
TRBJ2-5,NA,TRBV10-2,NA,CASGTTEVETQYF,TGCGCCAGCGGGACAACTGAGGTTGAGACCCAGTACTTC
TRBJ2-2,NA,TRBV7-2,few,CASSFQGRTGELFF,TGTGCCAGCAGCTTCCAGGGACGGACCGGGGAGCTGTTTTTT
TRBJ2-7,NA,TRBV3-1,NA,CASSQVRDRAYEQYF,TGTGCCAGCAGCCAAGTCAGAGATAGGGCCTACGAGCAGTACTTC
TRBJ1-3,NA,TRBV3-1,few,CASSPGSGSGNTIYF,TGTGCCAGCAGCCCCGGATCGGGGTCGGGAAACACCATATATTTT
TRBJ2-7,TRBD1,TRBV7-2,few,CASSLGQSKYEQYF,TGTGCCAGCAGCCTGGGACAGAGTAAATACGAGCAGTACTTC
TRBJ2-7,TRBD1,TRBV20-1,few,CSARVPGQLSYEQYF,TGCAGTGCTAGAGTGCCGGGACAGTTATCCTACGAGCAGTACTTC
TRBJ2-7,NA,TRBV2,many,CASSDRGYEQYF,TGTGCCAGCAGTGACAGGGGCTACGAGCAGTACTTC
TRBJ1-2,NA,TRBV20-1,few,CSAPEAGVRAF,TGCAGTGCTCCCGAGGCGGGAGTTCGGGCCTTC
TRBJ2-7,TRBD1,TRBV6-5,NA,CASSYSGQALRSYEQYF,TGTGCCAGCAGTTACTCCGGACAGGCCCTAAGGTCCTACGAGCAGTACTTC
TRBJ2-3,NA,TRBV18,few,CASSPRQQDTQYF,TGTGCCAGCTCACCACGGCAGCAAGATACGCAGTATTTT
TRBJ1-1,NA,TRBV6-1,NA,CASISGNTEAFF,TGTGCCAGCATTTCGGGAAACACTGAAGCTTTCTTT
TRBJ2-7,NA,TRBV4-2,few,CASSQEDERVYEQYF,TGTGCCAGCAGCCAAGAGGACGAGAGGGTATACGAGCAGTACTTC
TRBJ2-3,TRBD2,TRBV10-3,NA,CAISGTSGRTDTQYF,TGTGCCATCAGTGGGACTAGCGGGAGGACAGATACGCAGTATTTT
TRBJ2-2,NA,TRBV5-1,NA,CASSLGGTNAGELFF,TGCGCCAGCAGCTTGGGAGGAACGAACGCCGGGGAGCTGTTTTTT
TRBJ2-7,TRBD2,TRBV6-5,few,CASSYSKTSGDYEQYF,TGTGCCAGCAGTTACTCGAAAACTAGCGGAGACTACGAGCAGTACTTC
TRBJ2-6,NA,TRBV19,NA,CASSIVQPSGSGANVLTF,TGTGCCAGTAGTATAGTCCAACCATCGGGCTCTGGGGCCAACGTCCTGACTTTC
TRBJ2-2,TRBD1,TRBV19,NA,CASSIWDSSGGELFF,TGTGCCAGTAGTATTTGGGACAGTTCCGGCGGGGAGCTGTTTTTT
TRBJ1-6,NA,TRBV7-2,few,CASSLGRGVGNSPLHF,TGTGCCAGCAGCTTGGGCCGAGGGGTTGGGAATTCACCCCTCCACTTT
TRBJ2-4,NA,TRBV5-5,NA,CASSLVRTSGAPNIQYF,TGTGCCAGCAGCTTGGTAAGGACATCGGGGGCCCCAAACATTCAGTACTTC
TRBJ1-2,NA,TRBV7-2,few,CASSFDDRNYGYTF,TGTGCCAGCAGCTTTGACGACCGCAACTATGGCTACACCTTC
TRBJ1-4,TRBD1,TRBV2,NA,CASDRDRGLYGTNEKLFF,TGTGCCAGCGATAGGGACAGGGGGCTGTACGGGACTAATGAAAAACTGTTTTTT
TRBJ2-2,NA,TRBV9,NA,CASSVVTGELFF,TGTGCCAGCAGCGTGGTCACCGGGGAGCTGTTTTTT
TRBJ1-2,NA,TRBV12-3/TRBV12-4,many,CASSWGSNYGYTF,TGTGCCAGCAGTTGGGGCAGCAACTATGGCTACACCTTC
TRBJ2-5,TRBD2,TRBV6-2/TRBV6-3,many,CASSYSLAGGKETQYF,TGTGCCAGCAGTTATTCACTAGCGGGCGGAAAAGAGACCCAGTACTTC
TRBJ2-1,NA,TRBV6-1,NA,CASSPRQLGGDEQFF,TGTGCCAGCAGTCCCCGACAGCTGGGAGGCGATGAGCAGTTCTTC
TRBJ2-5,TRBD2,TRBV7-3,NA,CASSLGAGTSEETQYF,TGTGCCAGCAGCTTAGGCGCCGGGACTAGCGAAGAGACCCAGTACTTC
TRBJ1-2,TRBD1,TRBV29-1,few,CSALTGVYTF,TGCAGCGCCTTGACAGGGGTGTACACCTTC
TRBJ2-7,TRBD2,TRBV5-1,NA,CASSLWGTSGRSYEQYF,TGCGCCAGTAGCTTGTGGGGAACTAGCGGGAGATCCTACGAGCAGTACTTC
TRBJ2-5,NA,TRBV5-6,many,CASNHGNLETQYF,TGTGCCAGCAACCACGGGAACCTCGAGACCCAGTACTTC
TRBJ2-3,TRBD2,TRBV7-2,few,CASSLVGGRPLTDTQYF,TGTGCCAGCAGCTTAGTTGGCGGGAGACCTCTCACGGATACGCAGTATTTT
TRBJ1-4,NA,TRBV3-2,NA,CASSQVGWDRGEKLFF,TGTGCCAGCAGCCAAGTGGGGTGGGACAGAGGCGAAAAACTGTTTTTT
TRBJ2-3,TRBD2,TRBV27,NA,CASSSPARDYTDTQYF,TGTGCCAGCAGTTCACCCGCCCGGGACTACACAGATACGCAGTATTTT
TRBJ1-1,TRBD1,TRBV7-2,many,CASSLATGDLEAFF,TGTGCCAGCAGCTTAGCGACAGGGGATCTCGAAGCTTTCTTT
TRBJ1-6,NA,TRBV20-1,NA,CSARDSVGDSPLHF,TGCAGTGCTAGAGATTCGGTAGGGGATTCACCCCTCCACTTT
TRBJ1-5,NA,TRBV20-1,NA,CSALTRGGNSNQPQHF,TGCAGTGCTCTTACAAGGGGCGGCAATAGCAATCAGCCCCAGCATTTT
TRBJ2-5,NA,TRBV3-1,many,CASSQDLQETQYF,TGTGCCAGCAGCCAAGACCTCCAAGAGACCCAGTACTTC
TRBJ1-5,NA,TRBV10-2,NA,CASSELQGMGQPQHF,TGCGCCAGCAGTGAGCTCCAGGGGATGGGGCAGCCCCAGCATTTT
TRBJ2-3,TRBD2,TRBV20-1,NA,CSAIVSGSSDTQYF,TGCAGTGCTATTGTTAGCGGGAGCTCAGATACGCAGTATTTT
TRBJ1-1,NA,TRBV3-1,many,CASSQRNRYTEAFF,TGTGCCAGCAGCCAACGAAACAGATACACTGAAGCTTTCTTT
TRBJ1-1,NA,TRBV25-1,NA,CASSVLGDSAEAFF,TGTGCCAGCAGTGTCCTAGGGGATTCGGCTGAAGCTTTCTTT
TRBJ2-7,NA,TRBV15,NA,CATSRDGRMYSFYEQYF,TGTGCCACCAGCAGAGATGGGCGGATGTACTCCTTCTACGAGCAGTACTTC
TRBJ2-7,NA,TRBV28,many,CASSTTGGLLRQYF,TGTGCCAGCAGCACAACCGGCGGACTCTTGAGGCAGTACTTC
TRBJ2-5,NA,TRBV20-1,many,CSASSLQETQYF,TGCAGTGCTAGCAGTTTGCAGGAGACCCAGTACTTC
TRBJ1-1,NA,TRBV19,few,CASGRMNTEAFF,TGTGCCAGCGGACGGATGAACACTGAAGCTTTCTTT
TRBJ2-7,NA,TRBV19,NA,CASPDYEQYF,TGTGCCAGTCCTGACTACGAGCAGTACTTC
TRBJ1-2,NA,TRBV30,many,CAWTPGPPGGGYTF,TGTGCCTGGACCCCCGGCCCGCCGGGGGGTGGCTACACCTTC
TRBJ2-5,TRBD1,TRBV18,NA,CASSPETGLQETQYF,TGTGCCAGCTCACCAGAGACAGGGCTCCAAGAGACCCAGTACTTC
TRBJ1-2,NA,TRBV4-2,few,CASSGEDGYTF,TGTGCCAGCAGCGGGGAGGATGGCTACACCTTC
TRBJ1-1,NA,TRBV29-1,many,CSVLGGGNTEAFF,TGCAGCGTCCTTGGGGGGGGGAACACTGAAGCTTTCTTT
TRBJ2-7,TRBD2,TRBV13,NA,CASSLIGLAPEQYF,TGTGCCAGCAGCTTAATTGGACTAGCGCCAGAGCAGTACTTC
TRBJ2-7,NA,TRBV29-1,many,CSAVRGYEQYF,TGCAGCGCTGTGAGGGGCTACGAGCAGTACTTC
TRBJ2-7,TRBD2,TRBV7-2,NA,CASSLDVAGGPNEQYF,TGTGCCAGCAGCTTAGATGTAGCGGGAGGGCCGAACGAGCAGTACTTC